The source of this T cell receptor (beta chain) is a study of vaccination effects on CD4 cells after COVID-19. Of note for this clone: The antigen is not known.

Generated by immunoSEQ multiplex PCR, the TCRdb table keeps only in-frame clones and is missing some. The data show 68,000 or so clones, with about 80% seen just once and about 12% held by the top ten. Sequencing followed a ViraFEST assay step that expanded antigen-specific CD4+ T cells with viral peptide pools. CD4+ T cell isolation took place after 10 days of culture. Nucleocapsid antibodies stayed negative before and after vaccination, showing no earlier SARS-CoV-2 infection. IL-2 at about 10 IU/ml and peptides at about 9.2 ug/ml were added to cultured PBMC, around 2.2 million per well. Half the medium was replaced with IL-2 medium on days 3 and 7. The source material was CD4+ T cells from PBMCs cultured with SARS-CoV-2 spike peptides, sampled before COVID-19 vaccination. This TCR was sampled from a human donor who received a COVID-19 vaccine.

CDR3 in amino acids: CASSDWRKAVSNQPQHF. The CDR3 DNA sequence: TGTGCCAGCAGTGACTGGCGGAAGGCGGTTAGCAATCAGCCCCAGCATTTT. J is TRBJ1-5 and V is TRBV6-1, with no clear D. Per germline, CDR1 MNHNS and CDR2 SASEGT. The CDR3 runs to 17 residues. V lost 3 bases, J lost 0 bases, and 15 bases lay in between.